These 18 T cell receptor beta chains share one sample of origin, sequenced in a study of shared clonotypes between healthy human individuals. CD8 cells classed as naive were CD45RO-negative and positively selected for CCR7, excluding terminally differentiated effector memory CD45RA+ cells. Measured with immunoSEQ multiplex PCR; TCRdb has only the in-frame clones, and not every one. The repertoire has 2 million to 2.5 million clones, about 95% of them found once; the top ten carry approximately 1.2%. Material: naive CD8+ T cells sorted from blood. The origin of the receptors is a man aged 18 to 29 in good health.

The chain is built from TRBV7-6 and TRBJ1-1; 8 nucleotides match TRBD1. The germline V gene encodes CDR1 SGHVS and CDR2 FNYEAQ. The CDR3 loop spans 14 amino acids. J was trimmed by 3 bases and V by 5 bases; bases with no gene match: 5. CDR3 in amino acids: CASSPGQGYTEAFF. DNA of the CDR3: TGTGCCAGCAGCCCTGGACAGGGTTACACTGAAGCTTTCTTT. The complete variable domain, with remaining parts taken from reference TRBV7-6 and TRBJ1-1, reads GAGVSQSPRYKVTKRGQDVALRCDPISGHVSLYWYRQALGQGPEFLTYFNYEAQQDKSGLPNDRFSAERPEGSISTLTIQRTEQRDSAMYRCASSPGQGYTEAFFGQGTRLTVV.

The genes are TRBV28 and TRBJ1-5; a possible D gene is TRBD1 (5 bases). The CDR3 covers 13 residues. From germline, CDR1 is MDHEN and CDR2 SYDVKM. Between the trimmed V and J ends, which lost 3 bases and 6 bases, there was a span of 9 bases. DNA of the CDR3: TGTGCCAGCAGTTTGACAGACGGTCAGCCCCAGCATTTT. Translated, it gives CASSLTDGQPQHF.

Comment on this clone: Other nucleotide sequences from this sample produce the same CDR3. The chain couples TRBV6-5 to TRBJ2-7; possibly TRBD1 for D (6 bases). The V gene's germline CDR1 is MNHEY and CDR2 SVGAGI. V was clipped by 2 bases and J by 2 bases, with 10 bases between them. CDR3 length: 14 residues. CDR3 amino acids: CASSYDGGPYEQYF. In DNA, the CDR3 is TGTGCCAGCAGTTACGATGGGGGCCCCTACGAGCAGTACTTC.

V and J are TRBV7-6 and TRBJ2-1; TRBD1 is a possible D gene (6 bases). V was pared by 2 bases and J by 8 bases, with 16 bases between. Germline V CDR1 and CDR2: SGHVS, FNYEAQ. This CDR3 is 15 amino acids long. The CDR3 here is CASSLLQGWLDEQFF. Written as DNA, the CDR3 is TGTGCCAGCAGCTTATTGCAGGGGTGGCTAGATGAGCAGTTCTTC.

The chain joins TRBV9 to TRBJ2-7, with no clear D. V lost 0 bases to trimming and J lost 3 bases, with 13 bases between them. This CDR3 is 15 amino acids long. Per the germline V gene, CDR1 is SGDLS and CDR2 is YYNGEE. The CDR3 protein is CASSVGNSGNYEQYF. The CDR3 DNA reads TGTGCCAGCAGCGTAGGGAATAGTGGAAACTACGAGCAGTACTTC.

Comment on this clone: In the same sample, other DNA sequences code for this CDR3. The chain links TRBV7-9 to TRBJ1-2; a possible D gene is TRBD1 (6 bases). The germline gives CDR1 SEHNR, CDR2 FQNEAQ (reference sequence). V lost 5 bases, J lost 3 bases, and 10 bases lay in between. This CDR3 spans 13 amino acids. The CDR3 loop is CASSPTGYYGYTF. CDR3 coding DNA: TGTGCCAGCAGCCCTACAGGGTACTATGGCTACACCTTC.

J is TRBJ2-7 and V is TRBV4-1; the D gene is possibly TRBD1 (6 bases). Looked up from germline, CDR1 is MGHRA and CDR2 is YSYEKL. There are 15 residues in the CDR3. Deletions cut 1 base from V and 2 bases from J, with 12 bases between. In nucleotides, the CDR3 is TGCGCCAGCAGCCAAGGGACAGAATTCCCCTACGAGCAGTACTTC. Residues: CASSQGTEFPYEQYF.

CDR3 coding DNA: TGTGCCAGCAGCTTCGACGGTGAGGTAGGGGGTGAAGCCAAAAACATTCAGTACTTC. Its translation is CASSFDGEVGGEAKNIQYF. The chain has TRBV5-8 and TRBJ2-4; possible D gene TRBD1, 6 bases. Germline V gives CDR1 SGHTS, CDR2 YDEGEE. The CDR3 is 19 residues long. V gave up 2 bases and J gave up 0 bases, with 21 bases separating them. The whole variable domain, remainder taken from reference TRBV5-8 and TRBJ2-4, is EAGVTQSPTHLIKTRGQQATLRCSPISGHTSVYWYQQALGLGLQFLLWYDEGEERNRGNFPPRFSGRQFPNYSSELNVNALELEDSALYLCASSFDGEVGGEAKNIQYFGAGTRLSVL.

To note about this clone: Other DNA variants within this sample encode the same CDR3. This rearrangement joins TRBV4-1 to TRBJ2-3; D gene ambiguous. Germline V gene sequence: CDR1 MGHRA, CDR2 YSYEKL. V was clipped by 1 base and J by 3 bases, with 2 bases between them. The CDR3 has 12 residues. CDR3 DNA sequence: TGCGCCAGCAGCCAAGCAACAGATACGCAGTATTTT. Amino acid sequence: CASSQATDTQYF.

This chain links TRBV13 with TRBJ2-1; D unclear. Germline V gene data show CDR1 as PRHDT and CDR2 as FYEKMQ (reference sequence). Trimming took 5 bases from V and 6 from J, leaving 8 bases between them. The CDR3 loop spans 12 amino acids. DNA for the CDR3: TGTGCCAGCAGCCCCGAATCCAATGAGCAGTTCTTC. As protein: CASSPESNEQFF.

The chain employs TRBV11-1 and TRBJ1-2; D is uncertain. With 1 base removed from V and 8 bases from J, the gap between germline ends came to 14 bases. This CDR3 is 14 amino acids long. The germline CDR1 and CDR2 sequences are SGHAT and FQDESV (reference sequence). The CDR3 sequence: CASSLETRSGGYTF. CDR3 DNA: TGTGCCAGCAGCTTAGAGACCAGGTCGGGAGGCTACACCTTC.

This rearrangement joins TRBV2 to TRBJ1-3; D might be TRBD1 (6 bases). The CDR3 length is 15 residues. CDR1 is SNHLY, CDR2 FYNNEI, per germline. Trimming stripped 0 bases from V and 4 bases from J, with 10 bases between. The DNA for the CDR3 is TGTGCCAGCAGTGAAGCACAGGGATACGGAAACACCATATATTTT. Translating gives CASSEAQGYGNTIYF.

The CDR3 is CASSLKGREQYF. The CDR3 DNA follows: TGTGCCAGCAGCTTGAAAGGGAGAGAGCAGTACTTC. The chain joins TRBV5-5 to TRBJ2-7, with D possibly being TRBD2 (5 bases). Germline V lookup: CDR1 SGHKS, CDR2 YYEKEE (reference sequence). V lost 1 base and J 7 bases, leaving 9 bases between the germline ends. CDR3 length: 12 residues. The full variable domain, in which reference TRBV5-5 and TRBJ2-7 provide the parts outside the CDR3, is DAGVTQSPTHLIKTRGQQVTLRCSPISGHKSVSWYQQVLGQGPQFIFQYYEKEERGRGNFPDRFSARQFPNYSSELNVNALLLGDSALYLCASSLKGREQYFGPGTRLTVT.

This rearrangement joins TRBV27 to TRBJ2-7; 7 bases fit TRBD1. With 5 bases clipped from V and 7 bases from J, the junction kept 14 bases outside the gene matches. Germline V gene data show CDR1 as MNHEY and CDR2 as SMNVEV (reference sequence). The CDR3 runs 15 residues. The CDR3 spells CASSVYRDSYMEQYF. In DNA, the CDR3 is TGTGCCAGCAGTGTTTACCGGGACAGCTATATGGAGCAGTACTTC.

V is TRBV7-9 and J is TRBJ2-5; no definite D call. V was shortened by 1 base and J by 5 bases, with 8 bases between the two germline ends. The CDR3 is 13 residues long. CDR1 SEHNR and CDR2 FQNEAQ come from the germline V gene (reference sequence). DNA of the CDR3: TGTGCCAGCAGCTTAGGCAGTGAGGAGACCCAGTACTTC. Translating it yields CASSLGSEETQYF.

The V and J genes are TRBV6-1 and TRBJ1-1; D is unresolved. Germline CDR1 reads MNHNS; CDR2 reads SASEGT. The CDR3 extends over 16 amino acids. Trimming removed 1 base at V and 1 base at J, with 13 bases between. In DNA, the CDR3 is TGTGCCAGCAGTGAAGTTTACGCAGCCCCGAACACTGAAGCTTTCTTT. It codes for CASSEVYAAPNTEAFF.

The table lists this clone with a count of one. Other DNA sequences in the sample encode the same CDR3. V usage is TRBV5-6 and J usage is TRBJ2-1; D is unclear. The CDR3 covers 13 residues. Germline values: CDR1 SGHDT, CDR2 YYEEEE. Deletions cut 0 bases from V and 5 bases from J, with 6 bases between. CDR3 nucleotides: TGTGCCAGCAGCTTGGGAGCTAACAATGAGCAGTTCTTC. The encoded protein is CASSLGANNEQFF.

A word on this clone: Other DNA sequences of this sample code for an identical CDR3. The chain links TRBV9 to TRBJ2-3; D is undetermined. Germline loops: CDR1 SGDLS, CDR2 YYNGEE. The V end lost 0 bases, the J end lost 0 bases, and 8 bases lay between the germline ends. This CDR3 spans 15 amino acids. In DNA, the CDR3 is TGTGCCAGCAGCGTAGATCCCCCTAGCACAGATACGCAGTATTTT. Translating gives CASSVDPPSTDTQYF.